The T cell receptor beta chain under discussion was sequenced for a study of shared clonotypes between healthy human individuals. Across the study: The people who gave samples were a couple of women and three men aged 18 to 49.

Per the germline V gene, CDR1 is SGHTA and CDR2 is FQGNSA. The trim removed 6 bases at V and 7 bases at J, leaving 12 bases unmatched. The CDR3 is 16 amino acids. This clone appeared a single time. Its specificity is unknown. The table came from immunoSEQ multiplex PCR; TCRdb's copy has only in-frame clones and leaves some out. The sample carries roughly 1,100,000 clones, roughly 80% recorded once. Findings of the study overall: Around 5% of naive CD4 clonotypes were common to a few donors. In general, naive subsets displayed greater estimated richness than memory subsets did. Owing to a small donor count, the genetic and exposure-history diversity represented was limited.

This receptor was taken from a young man in good health. This sequence joins TRBV7-2 and TRBJ2-2, with TRBD2 identical over 9 bases. The sequenced sample was memory CD4+ T cells sorted from blood. Subset specified: CD45RA-negative fraction. The CDR3 loop is CASSLLGTSLNGELFF. Here the CDR3 DNA reads TGTGCCAGCAGTCTATTAGGGACTAGCCTAAACGGGGAGCTGTTTTTT.